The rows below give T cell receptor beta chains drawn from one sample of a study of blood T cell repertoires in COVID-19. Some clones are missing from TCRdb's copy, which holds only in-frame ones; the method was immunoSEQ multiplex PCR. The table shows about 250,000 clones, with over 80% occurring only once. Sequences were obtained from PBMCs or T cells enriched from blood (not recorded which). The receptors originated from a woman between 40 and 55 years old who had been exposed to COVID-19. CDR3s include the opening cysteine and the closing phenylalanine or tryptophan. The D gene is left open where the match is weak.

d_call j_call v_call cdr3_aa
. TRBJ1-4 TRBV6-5 CASSRGRGSNEKLFF
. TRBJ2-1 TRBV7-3 CASSSWTYNEQFF
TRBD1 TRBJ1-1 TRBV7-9 CASTSPGQGSAEAFF
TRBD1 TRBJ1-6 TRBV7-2 CASSLRGQDSPLHF
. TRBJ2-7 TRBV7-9 CASSLGGSGAYEQYF
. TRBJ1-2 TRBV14 CASSQVPGGYGYTF
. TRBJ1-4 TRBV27 CASSAGGAGEKLFF
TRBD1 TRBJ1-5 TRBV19 CASSIRQGDVLNQPQHF
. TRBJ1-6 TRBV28 CASSSGGNNSPLHF
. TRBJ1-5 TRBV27 CAIAPISNQPQHF
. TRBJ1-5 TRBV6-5 CASRSQRLGNQPQHF
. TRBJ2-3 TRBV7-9 CASSLPRLGINTQYF
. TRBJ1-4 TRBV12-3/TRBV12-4 CASASLGLEKLFF
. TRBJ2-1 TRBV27 CASSLSILHSYNEQFF
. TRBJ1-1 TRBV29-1 CSVEDDGGVAFF
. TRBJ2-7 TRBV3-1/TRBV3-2 CASSQDPTGEGYEQYF
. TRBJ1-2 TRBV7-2 CASRPPGGANGYTF
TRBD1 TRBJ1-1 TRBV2 CSTIQGPDEAFF
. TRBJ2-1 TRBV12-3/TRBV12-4 CASSLFGNEQFF
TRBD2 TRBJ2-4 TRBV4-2 CASSQESSGGMGKNIQYF
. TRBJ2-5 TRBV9 CASSVTGSAQKTQYF
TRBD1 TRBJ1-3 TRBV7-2 CASSETGDGNTIYF
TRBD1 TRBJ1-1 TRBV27 CASQPPQGAGTEAFF
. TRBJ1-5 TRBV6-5 CASSYSSASNQPQHF
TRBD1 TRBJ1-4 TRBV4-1 CASSQAGVLGQRNEKLFF
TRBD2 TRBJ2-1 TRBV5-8 CASSAGLAAYNEQFF
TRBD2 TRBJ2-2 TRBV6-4 CASSRDYTNTGELFF
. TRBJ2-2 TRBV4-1 CASSPDTGNTGELFF
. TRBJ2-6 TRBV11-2 CASSRGAAGANVLTF
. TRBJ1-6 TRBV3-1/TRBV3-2 CASSQGGVSPLHF
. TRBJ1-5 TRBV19 CASSMGVGAGQPQHF
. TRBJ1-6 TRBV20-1 CSASEADRGRNSPLHF
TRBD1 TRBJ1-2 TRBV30 CAWSAGTDYGYTF
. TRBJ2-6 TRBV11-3 CASSSSQANGANVLTF